Sequencing of this T cell receptor beta chain was carried out in a study of CD8+CD57+ T cells in acquired aplastic anemia. Study context: Sorted CD4+ and CD8+ cells yielded DNA averaging around 3.2 ug.

The germline CDR1 and CDR2 sequences are DFQATT and SNEGSKA (reference sequence). V shed 3 bases and J 4 bases; nucleotides not matched to a gene: 9. The CDR3 runs to 15 residues. Individuals selected for sequencing had exhibited CD8+CD57+ cell expansion on flow cytometry. Using genomic DNA as the template, TCR beta VDJ and CDR3 profiling was carried out. Each CDR3 protein gets one entry after TCRdb re-called the reads with MiXCR. The sample shows under 200,000 distinct CDR3 sequences, 48% of them seen only once. The sample was sorted CD4+, CD8+, or CD8+CD57+ T cells (not recorded which) from PBMCs. The source of this sequence is a human donor with aplastic anemia. The chain recombines TRBV20-1 with TRBJ1-3; 7 positions match TRBD1. CDR3 residues: CSAREGGKVGNTIYF. In DNA, the CDR3 is TGCAGTGCTAGGGAAGGGGGCAAGGTCGGAAACACCATATATTTT.